This entry lists 29 T cell receptor beta chains sequenced from one sample in a study of shared clonotypes between healthy human individuals. Sequencing was performed with immunoSEQ multiplex PCR; in TCRdb, only in-frame clones are kept and a portion is missing. The repertoire holds fewer than 130,000 clones, with about 72% as singletons. Sequences were obtained from memory CD8+ T cells sorted from blood. Subset defined: CD45RO+ cells pooled with CCR7-negative TemRA cells. The receptors were gathered from a woman aged 25 to 39 in good health.

This sequence joins TRBV13 and TRBJ2-4; no clear D gene. V shed 2 bases and J shed 0 bases, with 8 bases lying between them. The CDR3 extends over 15 amino acids. Germline V lookup: CDR1 PRHDT, CDR2 FYEKMQ (reference sequence). This chain's CDR3 is CASSLKVLAKNIQYF. The CDR3 DNA follows: TGTGCCAGCAGCTTAAAAGTACTAGCCAAAAACATTCAGTACTTC.

V and J are TRBV6-1 and TRBJ2-1; no definite D call. Trimming cost V 0 bases and J 2 bases, with 11 bases left between them. Germline V gives CDR1 MNHNS, CDR2 SASEGT. The CDR3 runs 16 residues. The CDR3 region is CASSEAGPVPYNEQFF. In DNA form, the CDR3 reads TGTGCCAGCAGTGAAGCAGGACCGGTACCCTACAATGAGCAGTTCTTC.

This clone was recorded only once. V and J are TRBV7-2 and TRBJ2-1; D gene uncertain. Trimming took off 2 bases at V and 8 bases at J, with 19 bases between the two ends. This CDR3 is built from 16 residues. Germline-derived CDR1 and CDR2 are SGHTA and FQGNSA. The CDR3 loop is CASSLWVGPRRDEQFF. The CDR3 DNA reads TGTGCCAGCAGCTTATGGGTAGGGCCCCGTAGGGATGAGCAGTTCTTC. Combining the CDR3 with reference TRBV7-2 and TRBJ2-1 gives the whole variable domain GAGVSQSPSNKVTEKGKDVELRCDPISGHTALYWYRQSLGQGLEFLIYFQGNSAPDKSGLPSDRFSAERTGGSVSTLTIQRTQQEDSAVYLCASSLWVGPRRDEQFFGPGTRLTVL.

V gene TRBV2 combines with J gene TRBJ2-6, with D perhaps TRBD1 (6 bases). Germline V CDR1 and CDR2: SNHLY, FYNNEI. Trimming removed 8 bases at V and 0 bases at J, with 17 bases between. The length of the CDR3 is 17 residues. The chain's CDR3 is CASLGRGRLSGANVLTF. CDR3 coding DNA: TGTGCCAGCCTGGGCAGGGGACGACTCTCTGGGGCCAACGTCCTGACTTTC.

This rearrangement joins TRBV27 to TRBJ2-6; possibly TRBD1 for D (5 bases). The V and J ends lost 2 bases and 6 bases respectively, with 17 bases between them. The V gene's germline CDR1 is MNHEY and CDR2 SMNVEV (reference sequence). The CDR3 totals 17 residues. The CDR3 sequence is CASSLATTQGQANVLTF. The CDR3 nucleotides are TGTGCCAGCAGTTTAGCTACAACGCAGGGTCAGGCCAACGTCCTGACTTTC.

The chain links TRBV28 to TRBJ2-3, with D possibly being TRBD2 (6 bases). The length of the CDR3 is 12 residues. Trimming took 6 bases from V and 3 from J, leaving 7 bases between them. CDR1 is MDHEN and CDR2 is SYDVKM in the germline V gene. The CDR3 here is CASRLATDTQYF. As DNA, the CDR3 is TGTGCCAGCAGGCTAGCGACAGATACGCAGTATTTT.

The rearrangement uses TRBV28 and TRBJ2-5, with D possibly matching TRBD2 (5 bases). This CDR3 spans 15 amino acids. Germline V gene data show CDR1 as MDHEN and CDR2 as SYDVKM. V dropped 4 bases and J dropped 5 bases, with 17 bases sitting between them. The CDR3 sequence: CASSYPGGRSETQYF. CDR3 bases: TGTGCCAGCAGTTACCCCGGAGGAAGATCGGAGACCCAGTACTTC.

This clone was detected only a few times. A much larger clone is a single base away; this may be a read error. In the same sample, other DNA sequences code for this CDR3. V and J are TRBV2 and TRBJ1-1; D perhaps matches TRBD1 (5 bases). CDR1 SNHLY and CDR2 FYNNEI come from the germline V gene. The CDR3 consists of 13 residues. Trimming removed 6 bases from V and 4 bases from J, with 12 bases in between. The CDR3 sequence: CASSGGDGTEAFF. CDR3 sequence (DNA): TGTGCCAGCAGCGGGGGTGACGGCACTGAAGCTTTCTTT.

The chain combines TRBV19 with TRBJ1-5; tentative D call: TRBD1 (5 bases). Trimming removed 6 bases at V and 8 bases at J, with 17 bases between. This CDR3 is 14 amino acids long. Germline V CDR1 and CDR2: LNHDA, SQIVND (reference sequence). CDR3 sequence reads: CASSQGWVKEPQHF. CDR3 coding DNA: TGTGCCAGTAGCCAGGGCTGGGTTAAGGAGCCCCAGCATTTT.

The V call is TRBV5-1, the J call TRBJ2-3, with 10 positions matching TRBD2. With 4 bases clipped from V and 1 base from J, the junction kept 6 bases outside the gene matches. Germline CDR1 and CDR2: SGHRS and YFSETQ. This CDR3 spans 16 amino acids. CDR3 residues: CASSPAGGPGTDTQYF. CDR3 sequence (DNA): TGCGCCAGCAGCCCAGCGGGAGGGCCCGGCACAGATACGCAGTATTTT.

In its sample, this clone was seen once. Here the CDR3 reads CASSVAGNPTYEQYF. CDR3 DNA: TGTGCCAGCAGCGTAGCGGGCAATCCCACCTACGAGCAGTACTTC. The chain carries TRBV9 and TRBJ2-7; D gene unclear. V gave up 0 bases and J gave up 2 bases, with 12 bases separating them. The CDR3 totals 15 residues. The V gene's germline CDR1 is SGDLS and CDR2 YYNGEE.

J is TRBJ2-1 and V is TRBV29-1; the D is unclear. Trimming took off 0 bases at V and 16 bases at J, with 16 bases between the two ends. Germline CDR1 and CDR2: SQVTM and ANQGSEA. The CDR3 covers 12 residues. CDR3 sequence reads: CSVEDAGAGRFF. The CDR3 DNA sequence: TGCAGCGTTGAAGATGCCGGAGCCGGTAGATTCTTC.

The chain is built from TRBV6-6 and TRBJ2-1; no firm D call. This CDR3 comprises 12 residues. V was trimmed by 0 bases and J by 10 bases, leaving 7 bases between them. Germline assignment: CDR1 MNHNY and CDR2 SVGAGI (reference sequence). CDR3 DNA sequence: TGTGCCAGCAGTTACTCGACGCGGGAGCAGTTCTTC. Translated: CASSYSTREQFF.

The chain carries TRBV28 and TRBJ2-7; 8 bases match TRBD1. The germline V gene encodes CDR1 MDHEN and CDR2 SYDVKM. Trimming cost V 7 bases and J 4 bases; bases outside gene matches: 6. The CDR3 length is 13 residues. The CDR3 reads CASKQDRAYEQYF. CDR3 coding DNA: TGTGCCAGCAAACAGGACAGGGCGTACGAGCAGTACTTC.

J is TRBJ2-7 and V is TRBV25-1, with TRBD1 identical over 7 bases. The CDR3 consists of 16 residues. Germline CDR1 MGHDK, CDR2 SYGVNS. V gave up 1 base and J gave up 0 bases; unmatched junction bases: 6. The CDR3, as DNA: TGTGCCAGCAGTGAATCAGGACAGGAGAGCTCCTACGAGCAGTACTTC. This translates into CASSESGQESSYEQYF.

The CDR3 region has the DNA TGTGCCAGCAGCTTGGGGGGCCCCTACGAGCAGTACTTC. It translates to CASSLGGPYEQYF. The rearrangement links TRBV5-4 to TRBJ2-7, with D perhaps TRBD1 (5 bases). Germline V gives CDR1 SGHNT, CDR2 YYREEE (reference sequence). The CDR3 consists of 13 residues. With 0 bases removed from V and 2 bases from J, the gap between germline ends came to 6 bases.

This chain links TRBV27 with TRBJ2-3; D not resolved. The CDR3 sequence is 15 residues long. The germline CDR1 and CDR2 sequences are MNHEY and SMNVEV (reference sequence). Trimming removed 0 bases at V and 3 bases at J, with 10 bases between. The CDR3 here is CASSLSGLETDTQYF. For the CDR3, the DNA is TGTGCCAGCAGTTTATCAGGGCTAGAGACAGATACGCAGTATTTT.

The chain is built from TRBV6-6 and TRBJ2-7, with 9 bases matching TRBD1. V lost 6 bases and J lost 7; bases outside the gene matches: 13. This CDR3 region has 15 residues. Per germline, CDR1 MNHNY and CDR2 SVGAGI (reference sequence). The CDR3 DNA is TGTGCCAGCAGCTCTTACAGGGGGCAATTTGGGGAGCAGTACTTC. Translated, it gives CASSSYRGQFGEQYF.

The chain employs TRBV4-1 and TRBJ2-1, with 7 positions matching TRBD2. After removal of 0 bases from V and 7 bases from J, the junction contained 12 bases not matched to a gene. The CDR3 spans 17 residues. Germline loops: CDR1 MGHRA, CDR2 YSYEKL. The CDR3 coding sequence is TGCGCCAGCAGCCAAGATCTATCCCAGCGGGATTGGAATGAGCAGTTCTTC. Translating it yields CASSQDLSQRDWNEQFF.

V usage is TRBV5-4 and J usage is TRBJ2-7, with TRBD2 identical over 8 bases. This CDR3 has 13 residues. The V and J ends lost 2 bases and 6 bases, in that order; junction bases with no gene match: 4. Germline loops: CDR1 SGHNT, CDR2 YYREEE (reference sequence). This CDR3 reads CASSLAGVLEQYF. The CDR3 DNA reads TGTGCCAGCAGCTTAGCGGGAGTTCTCGAGCAGTACTTC.

V usage is TRBV7-9 and J usage is TRBJ2-7, with D possibly called TRBD1 or TRBD2 (5 bases each). Germline lookup yields CDR1 SEHNR and CDR2 FQNEAQ (reference sequence). The CDR3 loop spans 15 amino acids. V lost 5 bases and J lost 1, with 15 bases in between. Written as DNA, the CDR3 is TGTGCCAGCAGCGAGCACCGGGACGGATCCTACGAGCAGTACTTC. Protein sequence: CASSEHRDGSYEQYF. Based on the CDR3 plus reference TRBV7-9 and TRBJ2-7, the full variable domain is DTGVSQNPRHKITKRGQNVTFRCDPISEHNRLYWYRQTLGQGPEFLTYFQNEAQLEKSRLLSDRFSAERPKGSFSTLEIQRTEQGDSAMYLCASSEHRDGSYEQYFGPGTRLTVT.

This chain connects TRBV27 to TRBJ2-7; TRBD1 or TRBD2 may be the D gene (5 bases each). The CDR3 length is 16 residues. Trimming shortened V by 4 bases and J by 4 bases, and 20 bases separated the two germline ends. CDR1 and CDR2 from the germline V gene are MNHEY and SMNVEV (reference sequence). CDR3 nucleotides: TGTGCCAGCAGTTCGTCGGTCGGGACCATAACATACGAGCAGTACTTC. It codes for CASSSSVGTITYEQYF.

A remark on this clone: Within the sample, other DNA sequences also encode this same CDR3. The J gene is TRBJ2-1, the V gene TRBV23-1; 8 bases map to TRBD2. TRBV23-1 is assigned to the ORF class and has an uncertain function. J was trimmed by 3 bases and V by 2 bases; bases with no gene match: 15. CDR3 size: 19 residues. The CDR3 DNA sequence: TGCGCCAGCAGTCAAAACCCCCGGGGGCGGGAGGCGGGCTACAATGAGCAGTTCTTC. Protein product: CASSQNPRGREAGYNEQFF.

The chain joins TRBV11-2 to TRBJ2-5; no definite D call. Germline values: CDR1 SGHAT, CDR2 FQNNGV. This CDR3 region has 11 residues. The V end lost 1 base, the J end lost 11 bases, and 8 bases lay between the germline ends. The CDR3 DNA is TGTGCCAGCAGCTTAGTTATGGGGCAGTACTTC. As protein: CASSLVMGQYF.

This clone was detected once. This chain joins TRBV5-6 and TRBJ2-1; TRBD2 matches 7 bases. J gave up 3 bases and V 4 bases, and 7 bases lay outside the gene matches. The CDR3 covers 15 residues. Germline CDR1 is SGHDT and CDR2 is YYEEEE. The CDR3: CASSPSGISYNEQFF. As DNA, the CDR3 is TGTGCCAGCAGCCCAAGCGGGATAAGCTACAATGAGCAGTTCTTC.

The V call is TRBV15, the J call TRBJ2-6; D is uncertain. V shed 0 bases and J shed 0 bases, with 3 bases lying between them. The CDR3 spans 15 residues. The germline CDR1 and CDR2 sequences are LNHNV and YYDKDF (reference sequence). CDR3 in amino acids: CATSRDHSGANVLTF. CDR3 coding DNA: TGTGCCACCAGCAGAGATCACTCTGGGGCCAACGTCCTGACTTTC.

In its sample, this clone was seen once. V gene TRBV25-1 combines with J gene TRBJ1-4; D might be TRBD1 (6 bases). V lost 10 bases and J lost 7, with 16 bases in between. CDR3 length: 13 residues. Germline V gene data show CDR1 as MGHDK and CDR2 as SYGVNS. CDR3 DNA sequence: TGTGCCACGGGGGGCAGCCCGGTTGAAAAACTGTTTTTT. Protein: CATGGSPVEKLFF.

The rearrangement links TRBV5-6 to TRBJ2-7, with D tentatively TRBD1 (6 bases). V lost 4 bases, J lost 4 bases, and 15 bases lay in between. The CDR3 is 14 residues long. Germline V CDR1 and CDR2: SGHDT, YYEEEE. CDR3 sequence: CASSPDGGVYEQYF. The CDR3 coding sequence is TGTGCCAGCAGCCCAGATGGGGGCGTTTACGAGCAGTACTTC.

This chain joins TRBV11-1 and TRBJ1-1; no firm D call. This CDR3 is 12 amino acids long. Germline-derived CDR1 and CDR2 are SGHAT and FQDESV (reference sequence). The V and J ends lost 1 base and 6 bases respectively, with 6 bases between them. The CDR3 region is CASSLVWSEAFF. In DNA, the CDR3 is TGTGCCAGCAGCTTAGTATGGTCTGAAGCTTTCTTT.